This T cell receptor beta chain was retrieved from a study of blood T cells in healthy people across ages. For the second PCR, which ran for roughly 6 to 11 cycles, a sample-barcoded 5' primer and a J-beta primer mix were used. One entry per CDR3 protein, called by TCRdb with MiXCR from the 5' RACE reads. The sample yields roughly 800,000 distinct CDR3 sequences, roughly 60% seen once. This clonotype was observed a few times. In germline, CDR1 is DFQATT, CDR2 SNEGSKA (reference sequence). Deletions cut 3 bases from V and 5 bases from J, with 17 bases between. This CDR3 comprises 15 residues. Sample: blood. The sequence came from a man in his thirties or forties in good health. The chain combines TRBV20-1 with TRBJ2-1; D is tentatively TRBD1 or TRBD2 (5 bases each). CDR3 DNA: TGCAGTGCTAGGAGAGGTTCGGGGCGGAACAATGAGCAGTTCTTC. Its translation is CSARRGSGRNNEQFF.